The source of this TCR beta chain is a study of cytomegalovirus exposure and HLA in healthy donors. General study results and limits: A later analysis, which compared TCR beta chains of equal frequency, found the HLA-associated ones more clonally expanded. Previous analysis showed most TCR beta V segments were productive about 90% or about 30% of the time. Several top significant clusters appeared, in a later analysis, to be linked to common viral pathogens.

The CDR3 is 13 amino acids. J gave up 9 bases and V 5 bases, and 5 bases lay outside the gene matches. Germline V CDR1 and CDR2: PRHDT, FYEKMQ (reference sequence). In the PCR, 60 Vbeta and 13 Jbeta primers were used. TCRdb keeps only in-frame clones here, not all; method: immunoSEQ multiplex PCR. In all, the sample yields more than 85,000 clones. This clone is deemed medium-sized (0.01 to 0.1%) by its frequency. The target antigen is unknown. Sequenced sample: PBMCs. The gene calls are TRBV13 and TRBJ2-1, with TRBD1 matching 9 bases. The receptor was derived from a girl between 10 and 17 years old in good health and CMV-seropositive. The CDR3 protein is CASSKTGGIEQFF. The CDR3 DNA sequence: TGTGCCAGCAGCAAAACAGGGGGCATTGAGCAGTTCTTC.